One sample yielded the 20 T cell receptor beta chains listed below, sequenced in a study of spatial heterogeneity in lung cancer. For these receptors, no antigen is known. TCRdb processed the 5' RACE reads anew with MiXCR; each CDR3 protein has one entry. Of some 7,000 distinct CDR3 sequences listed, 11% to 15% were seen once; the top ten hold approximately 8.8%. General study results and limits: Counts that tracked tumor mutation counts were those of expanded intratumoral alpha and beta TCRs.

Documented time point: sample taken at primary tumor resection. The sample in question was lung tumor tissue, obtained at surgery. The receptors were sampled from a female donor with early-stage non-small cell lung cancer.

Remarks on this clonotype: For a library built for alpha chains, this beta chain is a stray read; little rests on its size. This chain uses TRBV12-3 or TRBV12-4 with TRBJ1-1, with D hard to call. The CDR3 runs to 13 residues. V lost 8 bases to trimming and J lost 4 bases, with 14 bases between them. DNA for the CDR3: TGTGCCAGCGTAGTTAGAGGTGCCACTGAAGCTTTCTTT. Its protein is CASVVRGATEAFF.

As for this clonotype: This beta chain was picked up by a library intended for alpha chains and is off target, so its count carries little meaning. The CDR3: CASMGRGYPNTEAFF. The CDR3, as DNA: TGTGCCAGCATGGGCAGGGGGTATCCGAACACTGAAGCTTTCTTT. The rearrangement links TRBV11-1 to TRBJ1-1, with 7 bases aligning to TRBD1. The CDR3 consists of 15 residues. The V gene end was trimmed by 7 bases and the J gene end by 1 base; junction bases not matched to a gene: 9. Per germline, CDR1 SGHAT and CDR2 FQDESV (reference sequence).

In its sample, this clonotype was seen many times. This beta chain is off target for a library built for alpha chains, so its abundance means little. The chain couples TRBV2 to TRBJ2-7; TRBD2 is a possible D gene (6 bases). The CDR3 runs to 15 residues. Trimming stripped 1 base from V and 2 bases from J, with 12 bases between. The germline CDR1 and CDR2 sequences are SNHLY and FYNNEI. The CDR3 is CASSEERGATYEQYF. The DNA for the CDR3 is TGTGCCAGCAGTGAAGAGCGCGGGGCGACCTACGAGCAGTACTTC.

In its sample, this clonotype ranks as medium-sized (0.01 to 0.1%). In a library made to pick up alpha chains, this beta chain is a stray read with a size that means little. The CDR3 DNA is TGTGCCAGCAGCGTAGTCCCGGGGGGAGGTAATGAGCAGTTCTTC. Protein: CASSVVPGGGNEQFF. The chain recombines TRBV9 with TRBJ2-1, with 7 bases that match TRBD2. CDR3 size: 15 residues. The ends lost 0 bases at V and 7 bases at J; junction bases unmatched: 7. The germline gives CDR1 SGDLS, CDR2 YYNGEE.

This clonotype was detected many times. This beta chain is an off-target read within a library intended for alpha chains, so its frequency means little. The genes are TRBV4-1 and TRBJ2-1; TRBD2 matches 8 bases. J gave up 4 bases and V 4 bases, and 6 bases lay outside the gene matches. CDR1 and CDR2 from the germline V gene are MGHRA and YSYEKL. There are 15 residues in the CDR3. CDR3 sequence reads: CASSRERGPYNEQFF. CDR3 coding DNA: TGCGCCAGCAGCCGAGAGCGGGGGCCGTACAATGAGCAGTTCTTC.

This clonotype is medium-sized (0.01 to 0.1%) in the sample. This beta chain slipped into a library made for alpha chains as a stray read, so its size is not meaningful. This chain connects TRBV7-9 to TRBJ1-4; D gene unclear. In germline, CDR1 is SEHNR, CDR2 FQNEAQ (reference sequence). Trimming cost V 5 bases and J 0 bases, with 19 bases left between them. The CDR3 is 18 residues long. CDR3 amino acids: CASSPYFGGAATNEKLFF. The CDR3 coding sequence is TGTGCCAGCAGCCCTTATTTCGGAGGAGCTGCAACTAATGAAAAACTGTTTTTT.

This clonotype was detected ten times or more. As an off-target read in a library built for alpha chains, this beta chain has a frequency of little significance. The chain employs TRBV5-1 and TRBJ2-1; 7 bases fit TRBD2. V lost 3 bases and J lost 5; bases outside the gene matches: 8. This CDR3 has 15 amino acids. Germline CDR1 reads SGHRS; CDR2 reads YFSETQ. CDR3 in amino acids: CASSSGGSGHNEQFF. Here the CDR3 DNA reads TGCGCCAGCAGCTCGGGAGGTAGCGGGCACAATGAGCAGTTCTTC. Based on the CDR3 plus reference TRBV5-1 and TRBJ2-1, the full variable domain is KAGVTQTPRYLIKTRGQQVTLSCSPISGHRSVSWYQQTPGQGLQFLFEYFSETQRNKGNFPGRFSGRQFSNSRSEMNVSTLELGDSALYLCASSSGGSGHNEQFFGPGTRLTVL.

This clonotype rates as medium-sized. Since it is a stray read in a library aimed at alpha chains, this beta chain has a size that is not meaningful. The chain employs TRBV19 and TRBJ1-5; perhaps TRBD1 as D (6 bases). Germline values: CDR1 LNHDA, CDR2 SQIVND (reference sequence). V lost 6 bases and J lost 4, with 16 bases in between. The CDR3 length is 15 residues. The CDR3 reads CASSGGQGGNQPQHF. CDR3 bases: TGTGCCAGTAGCGGGGGCCAGGGTGGAAATCAGCCCCAGCATTTT.

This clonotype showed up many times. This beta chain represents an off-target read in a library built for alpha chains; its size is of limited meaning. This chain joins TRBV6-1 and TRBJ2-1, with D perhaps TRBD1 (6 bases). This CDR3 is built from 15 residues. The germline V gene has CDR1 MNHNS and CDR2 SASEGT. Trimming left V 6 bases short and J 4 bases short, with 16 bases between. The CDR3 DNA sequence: TGTGCCAGCAGGGTAGGGGACATGAAATACAATGAGCAGTTCTTC. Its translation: CASRVGDMKYNEQFF.

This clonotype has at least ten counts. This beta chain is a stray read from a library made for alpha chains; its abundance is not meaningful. The CDR3 DNA is TGCGCCAGCAGTGATGGAGGGTCCCTCTACGAGCAGTACTTC. It specifies CASSDGGSLYEQYF. The chain is built from TRBV10-1 and TRBJ2-7; TRBD2 is a possible D gene (6 bases). From germline, CDR1 is WNHNN and CDR2 SYGVQD (reference sequence). The V end was cut by 3 bases, the J end by 3 bases, with 12 bases between. This CDR3 comprises 14 residues.

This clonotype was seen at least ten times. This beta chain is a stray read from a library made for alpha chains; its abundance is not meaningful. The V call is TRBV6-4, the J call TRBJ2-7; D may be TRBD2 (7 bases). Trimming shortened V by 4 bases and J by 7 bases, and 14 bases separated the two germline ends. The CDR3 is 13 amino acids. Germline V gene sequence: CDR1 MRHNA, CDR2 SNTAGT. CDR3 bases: TGTGCCAGCAGTGCGTCTGAGGGGGGGGAGCAGTACTTC. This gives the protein CASSASEGGEQYF.

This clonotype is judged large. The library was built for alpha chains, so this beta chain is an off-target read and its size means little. The chain's CDR3 is CASSDIATNEKLFF. The CDR3 DNA is TGTGCCAGCTCCGACATCGCAACTAATGAAAAACTGTTTTTT. The chain employs TRBV6-1 and TRBJ1-4; D is unclear. The V and J ends lost 8 bases and 0 bases respectively, with 10 bases between them. This CDR3 contains 14 residues. Germline assignment: CDR1 MNHNS and CDR2 SASEGT.

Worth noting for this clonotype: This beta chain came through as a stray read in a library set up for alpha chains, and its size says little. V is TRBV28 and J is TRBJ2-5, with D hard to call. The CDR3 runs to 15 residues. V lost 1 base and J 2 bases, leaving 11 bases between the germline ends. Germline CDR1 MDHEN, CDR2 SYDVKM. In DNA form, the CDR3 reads TGTGCCAGCAGTTTATCTCGGCTGACTCAAGAGACCCAGTACTTC. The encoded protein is CASSLSRLTQETQYF.

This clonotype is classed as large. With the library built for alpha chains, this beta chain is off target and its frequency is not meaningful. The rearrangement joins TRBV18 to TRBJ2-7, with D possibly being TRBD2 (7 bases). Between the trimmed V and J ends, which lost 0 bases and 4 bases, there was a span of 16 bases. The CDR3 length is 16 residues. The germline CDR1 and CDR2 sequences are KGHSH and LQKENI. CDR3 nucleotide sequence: TGTGCCAGCTCACCACCTCCGCGGGGGCTACCGTACGAGCAGTACTTC. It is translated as CASSPPPRGLPYEQYF.

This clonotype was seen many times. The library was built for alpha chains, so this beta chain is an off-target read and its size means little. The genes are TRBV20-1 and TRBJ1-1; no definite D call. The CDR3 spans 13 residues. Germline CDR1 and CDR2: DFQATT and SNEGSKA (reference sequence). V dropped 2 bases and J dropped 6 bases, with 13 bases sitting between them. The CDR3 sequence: CSARKGGDPEAFF. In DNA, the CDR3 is TGCAGTGCTAGAAAAGGAGGCGACCCTGAAGCTTTCTTT.

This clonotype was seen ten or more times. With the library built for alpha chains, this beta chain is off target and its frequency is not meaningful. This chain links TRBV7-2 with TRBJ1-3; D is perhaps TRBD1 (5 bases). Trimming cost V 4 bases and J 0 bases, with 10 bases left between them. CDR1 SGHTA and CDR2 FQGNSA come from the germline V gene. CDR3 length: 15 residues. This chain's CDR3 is CASSSRARSGNTIYF. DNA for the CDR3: TGTGCCAGCAGCTCCAGGGCGCGCTCTGGAAACACCATATATTTT.

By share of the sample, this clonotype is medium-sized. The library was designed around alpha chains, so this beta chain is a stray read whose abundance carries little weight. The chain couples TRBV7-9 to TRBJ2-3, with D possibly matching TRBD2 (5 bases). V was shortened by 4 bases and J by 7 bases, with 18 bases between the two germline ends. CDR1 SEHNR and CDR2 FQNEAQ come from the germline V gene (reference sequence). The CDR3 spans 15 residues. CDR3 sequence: CASSSLVGSLYTQYF. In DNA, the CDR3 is TGTGCCAGCAGCTCACTAGTGGGGAGTCTCTATACGCAGTATTTT.

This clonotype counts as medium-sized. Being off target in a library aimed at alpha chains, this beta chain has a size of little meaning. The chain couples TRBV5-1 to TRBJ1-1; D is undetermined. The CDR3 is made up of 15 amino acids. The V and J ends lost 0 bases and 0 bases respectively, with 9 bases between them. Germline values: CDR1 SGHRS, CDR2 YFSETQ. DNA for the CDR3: TGCGCCAGCAGCTTGGTTGGAGGCGTGAACACTGAAGCTTTCTTT. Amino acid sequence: CASSLVGGVNTEAFF.

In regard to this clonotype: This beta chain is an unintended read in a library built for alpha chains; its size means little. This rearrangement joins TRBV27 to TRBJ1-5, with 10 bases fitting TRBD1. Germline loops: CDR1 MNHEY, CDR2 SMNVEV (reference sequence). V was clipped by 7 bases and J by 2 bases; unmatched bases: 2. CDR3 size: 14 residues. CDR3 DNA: TGTGCCAGCAAAGGACAGGGGGGCAATCAGCCCCAGCATTTT. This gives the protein CASKGQGGNQPQHF.

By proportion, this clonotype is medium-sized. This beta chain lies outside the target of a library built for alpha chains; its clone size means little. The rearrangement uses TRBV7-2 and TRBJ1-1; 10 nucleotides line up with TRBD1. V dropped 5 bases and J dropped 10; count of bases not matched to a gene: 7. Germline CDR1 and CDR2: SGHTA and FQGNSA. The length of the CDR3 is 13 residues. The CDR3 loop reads CASSPRTGGRAFF. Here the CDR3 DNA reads TGTGCCAGCAGCCCCCGGACAGGGGGGCGAGCTTTCTTT.